This T cell receptor beta chain was captured by sequencing in a study of cytomegalovirus exposure and HLA in healthy donors. The CDR3 is 20 residues long. Germline lookup yields CDR1 KGHSH and CDR2 LQKENI. The V segment lost 2 bases and the J segment 4 bases; nucleotides outside the gene matches: 10. With 60 Vbeta and 13 Jbeta primers, the PCR was carried out. Clones were sequenced by immunoSEQ multiplex PCR, and TCRdb holds only the in-frame ones, with some missing. Listed are about 48,000 clones; 2% to 2.5% falls within the top ten. Sequenced: PBMCs. The origin of this receptor is a woman aged 40 to 55 in good health and CMV-seronegative. The chain combines TRBV18 with TRBJ2-2; 16 bases line up with TRBD2. CDR3 protein: CASSPTPGLAGGPSTGELFF. The CDR3 bases are TGTGCCAGCTCACCAACTCCGGGACTAGCGGGGGGGCCGAGCACCGGGGAGCTGTTTTTT.